This is a list of T cell receptor beta chains from one sample in a study of CD8 T cells in Susac syndrome. In TCRdb, the immunoSEQ multiplex PCR reads were re-called with MiXCR into one record per CDR3 protein. The sample consists of fewer than 350,000 distinct CDR3 sequences, about 91% of them appearing once. Sequenced input: CD4+ T cells from PBMCs. All receptors come from a human donor with multiple sclerosis. CDR3s include the opening cysteine and the closing phenylalanine or tryptophan. D genes are given only for firm matches.

V gene	J gene	D gene	CDR3 protein	CDR3 DNA
TRBV29-1	TRBJ2-7	TRBD2	CSGKEGGETYEQYF	TGCAGCGGGAAAGAGGGAGGGGAAACCTACGAGCAGTACTTC
TRBV5-1	TRBJ1-6	NA	CASSLGGTNSPLHF	TGCGCCAGCAGCTTGGGGGGTACGAATTCACCCCTCCACTTT
TRBV10-3	TRBJ2-1	NA	CAIRNTGVNSYNEQFF	TGTGCCATCAGGAACACGGGGGTTAACTCCTACAATGAGCAGTTCTTC
TRBV9	TRBJ2-1	TRBD2	CASSSKSGGTYNEQFF	TGTGCCAGCAGCTCCAAGAGCGGGGGGACGTACAATGAGCAGTTCTTC
TRBV6-2/TRBV6-3	TRBJ2-3	NA	CATRDFTDTQYF	TGTGCCACCCGGGACTTCACAGATACGCAGTATTTT
TRBV29-1	TRBJ2-2	NA	CSGTGRGAGELFF	TGCAGCGGTACAGGGAGGGGAGCCGGGGAGCTGTTTTTT
TRBV24-1	TRBJ2-5	NA	CATSDIGSEKETQYF	TGTGCCACCAGTGATATAGGGTCGGAAAAAGAGACCCAGTACTTC
TRBV12-3/TRBV12-4	TRBJ2-4	NA	CASTIGLPGAKNIQYF	TGTGCCAGCACCATAGGACTCCCCGGCGCTAAAAACATTCAGTACTTC
TRBV10-3	TRBJ1-1	NA	CAISEMSFSNTEAFF	TGTGCCATCAGTGAAATGAGTTTTTCTAACACTGAAGCTTTCTTT
TRBV2	TRBJ2-4	TRBD1	CASNPDRGQDIQYF	TGTGCCAGCAACCCCGACAGGGGGCAGGACATTCAGTACTTC